The text below deals with one T cell receptor (beta chain). This clone's antigen is unknown. The record has no base qualities; no much larger clone is one base away. Genomic DNA was extracted from sorted cells for sequencing of the TCRbeta CDR3 region. The immunoSEQ Assay was used to sequence the TCRbeta CDR3 regions. The clones in this table, taken by TCRdb from immuneACCESS, are in-frame only. Not every clone is retained; where verified, under half of the shortfall comes from an unresolved V gene, and the cause of the rest is unknown. This sample holds fewer than 75,000 clones; approximately 93% were observed only once. The ten largest clones capture about 2.4% of the sample. At the junction V is shortened by 2 bases and J by 4 bases, with 8 bases in between. CDR3 length: 13 amino acids, cysteine to phenylalanine. The DNA shown is the 39-base CDR3, in frame from base 1. The germline V gene (reference sequence) specifies SEHNR as CDR1 and FQNEAQ as CDR2.

The data belong to a study of OX40 agonist ivuxolimab in advanced cancers. Study-wide context: Ivuxolimab was an agonistic, fully human IgG2 monoclonal antibody directed against OX40 (CD134), a costimulatory receptor. Of the roughly 51 patients in dose escalation, about 19 had hepatocellular carcinoma, some 15 had melanoma, 9 had renal cell carcinoma and 9 had head and neck cancer. Patients were allowed to have had prior anti-PD-1, anti-PD-L1 or anti-CTLA-4 therapy, and approximately 39% of the dose-escalation patients had been treated with checkpoint inhibitors. The paper describes the monotherapy dose-escalation part (N of about 52 patients) of the phase I trial of ivuxolimab. Intravenous ivuxolimab was administered to patients every 2 weeks at six dose levels: 0.01, 0.1, 0.3, 1.5, 3 and 10 mg/kg. In the dose-escalation cohort, about four fifths of patients were male, and the mean age was roughly 60 years with a range of roughly 23 to 90. Peripheral TCRbeta sequencing was intended to test whether TCR sequence diversity was altered and clonal T-cell expansion was caused by ivuxolimab. Partial responses occurred in three dose-escalation patients: two with cutaneous melanoma and one with hepatocellular carcinoma. Summary of the overall study and its limitations: Which antigens the clonally expanded peripheral T cells were specific for was not determined. In partial responders in the 0.1-3.0 mg/kg groups, normalized peripheral clonal expansion was found to be among the lowest, especially among CD8+ T cells. After ivuxolimab, more expanded clones were found on average in CD8+ T cells than in CD4+ T cells. At doses of 0.1 to 3.0 mg/kg, clonal expansion of both CD4+ and CD8+ T cells in blood was seen between baseline and week 6. Low levels of normalized T-cell clonal expansion were also seen in some nonresponding patients.

Patients with autoimmune disease history or receiving systemic immunosuppression were excluded from the trial. In every dose cohort, peripheral blood was drawn for TCR sequencing at baseline, cycle 4 day 1, and cycle 7 day 1. The samples were drawn from a first-in-human, open-label, multicenter phase I dose-escalation trial of ivuxolimab. Adults with locally advanced or metastatic head and neck squamous cell, hepatocellular, melanoma or renal cell carcinoma were enrolled in the trial. Before TCR sequencing, CD4+ and CD8+ T cells were separately sorted from peripheral blood. Source: CD4+ or CD8+ T cells sorted from blood, taken in a trial of the OX40 agonist ivuxolimab. The V gene is TRBV7-9 and the J gene is TRBJ2-5; no D gene is confidently identified. The TCR comes from an adult with an advanced solid tumor such as melanoma, head and neck, liver or kidney cancer. The nucleotide sequence reads as follows: TGTGCCAGCAGCTTACGCGGTGTAGAGACCCAGTACTTC. It specifies CASSLRGVETQYF.